The clone carrying this TCR beta chain has more than one count but fewer than ten. The antigen is undetermined. The data belong to a study of neurological immune-mediated disorders. The ends lost 4 bases at V and 15 bases at J; junction bases unmatched: 12. CDR1 is LGHNA, CDR2 YSLEER, per germline. This CDR3 region has 15 residues. The authors produced cDNA by 5'RACE using 10-nucleotide random UMIs. TCRdb itself ran the 5' RACE reads through MiXCR, one entry per CDR3 protein. The sample holds about 46,000 distinct CDR3 sequences, 4% to 5.5% seen once. Study-level points and caveats: There was no clinical or MRI feature that was associated with the multiple sclerosis repertoire cluster. The most TCR clonal expansion was seen in HTLV-1-associated myelopathy, and the least was seen in multiple sclerosis, which fell below healthy controls.

Sample: PBMCs. The origin of this receptor is a woman aged 60-70 years with multiple sclerosis. The chain is built from TRBV4-3 and TRBJ1-6, with TRBD1 identical over 10 bases. The CDR3 sequence is CASSRASLTGGDLHF. The CDR3 coding sequence is TGCGCCAGCAGCCGAGCTTCCTTGACAGGGGGCGACCTCCACTTT.